This T cell receptor (beta chain) was profiled in a study of T cells in Graves' hyperthyroidism and ophthalmopathy. Study context: The authors collected peripheral blood at initial diagnosis, before any treatment.

Study-level findings and limits: The model anticipated ophthalmopathy a median about six months pre-onset.

Trimming stripped 0 bases from V and 4 bases from J, with 12 bases between. CDR1 is GTSNPN, CDR2 SVGIG, per germline (reference sequence). The CDR3 covers 14 residues. In the case of this clonotype: Its antigen is currently unknown.

RNA transcripts served as the template for amplifying TCR beta CDR3 regions. First-round RT-PCR of the TCR CDR3 relied on the HTBI primer set. Each CDR3 protein is one row after TCRdb ran MiXCR on the multiplex PCR reads. The sample shows approximately 610,000 distinct CDR3 sequences, about 14% of them seen only once. J is TRBJ1-1 and V is TRBV30; D perhaps matches TRBD1 (5 bases). This sequence originates from a woman aged 40 to 50 with Graves' ophthalmopathy. The specimen was blood. Here the CDR3 DNA reads TGTGCCTGGAGTGTACCGGGGGAAGGCACTGAAGCTTTCTTT. Translation: CAWSVPGEGTEAFF.